These 3 T cell receptor beta chains share one sample of origin, sequenced in a study of Ad26.COV2.S vaccination and SARS-CoV-2 variants (dated by TCRdb to the early 2020s). Receptor amplification or capture employed the immunoSEQ multiplex PCR assay. Entries here come from immuneACCESS through TCRdb and include only in-frame sequences with V and J called. Some clones fail to appear in such tables; in the studies checked, an unresolved V gene covers under half of the shortfall, and the cause of the remainder is unknown. The sample table shows under 95,000 clones, and approximately 82% are seen once. The top ten clonotypes cover approximately 15% of the sample. This sample's time point label indicates: individuals recovered from natural SARS-CoV-2 infection. Sequencing was performed on peripheral blood, taken after recovery from COVID-19. Source of these receptors: a human donor who had recovered from COVID-19.

V usage is TRBV4-3 and J usage is TRBJ1-5; the match to TRBD1 covers 10 bases. The V segment lost 3 bases and the J segment 6 bases; nucleotides outside the gene matches: 5. The CDR3 is made up of 15 amino acids. Germline V lookup: CDR1 LGHNA, CDR2 YSLEER. As DNA, the CDR3 is TGCGCCAGCAGCCAGGAGGACAGGGGGGGTCAGCCCCAGCATTTT. The encoded protein is CASSQEDRGGQPQHF.

This sequence joins TRBV12-5 and TRBJ2-7; no reliable D call. In germline, CDR1 is LGHNT, CDR2 FRNRAP. V was clipped by 5 bases and J by 4 bases, with 12 bases between them. The CDR3 is 13 amino acids. Here the CDR3 reads CASGPRDGYEQYF. CDR3 nucleotides: TGTGCTAGTGGTCCCCGAGATGGGTACGAGCAGTACTTC.

The chain employs TRBV11-2 and TRBJ2-5, with 9 bases matching TRBD1. Per the germline V gene, CDR1 is SGHAT and CDR2 is FQNNGV. V trimming: 5 bases; J trimming: 2 bases; junction bases outside the gene matches: 3. This CDR3 is built from 14 residues. This CDR3 is CASSPTGGQETQYF. The CDR3 coding sequence is TGTGCCAGCAGCCCGACAGGGGGACAAGAGACCCAGTACTTC.